This T cell receptor beta chain was obtained from a study of blood T cell repertoires in COVID-19. In the source study's methods: Amplification of reference gene primers provided the estimated nucleated cell counts. Here immunoSEQ multiplex PCR was the method, and the copy in TCRdb shows in-frame clones only, minus some. V and J calls and clone size are those listed in that table; D and trimming were worked out from the DNA. The sample records a few hundred thousand clones, over 80% being singletons. There are 15 residues in the CDR3. Trimming left V 3 bases short and J 4 bases short, with 16 bases between. Germline-derived CDR1 and CDR2 are SGDLS and YYNGEE.

The sequencing sample was made of peripheral blood. The V and J genes are TRBV9 and TRBJ1-1; D might be TRBD1 (6 bases). The origin of this receptor is a woman aged 45-60 years with COVID-19, enrolled during active disease. The CDR3 protein is CASSGVQGQVTEAFF. The DNA for the CDR3 is TGTGCCAGCAGCGGCGTACAGGGTCAAGTCACTGAAGCTTTCTTT.